The entry below describes one TCR beta chain. Its specificity is not known. Libraries were prepared by immunoSEQ multiplex PCR; TCRdb keeps only in-frame clonotypes and omits some of them. Here the sample spans about 110,000 clones, around nine tenths being singletons. The record originates from a study of OX40 agonist ivuxolimab in advanced cancers. Study-wide context: The patients got ivuxolimab, which is an agonistic anti-OX40 (CD134) antibody. Patients in the trial were receiving intravenous ivuxolimab every 2 weeks, at doses of 0.01 to 10 mg/kg. One patient with hepatocellular carcinoma and two with cutaneous melanoma, three in all, had partial responses. General study findings and limits: Averaging showed that CD8+ T cells had more expanded clones than CD4+ did.

This CDR3 region has 15 residues. Germline V CDR1 and CDR2: SNHLY, FYNNEI. Trimming removed 2 bases at V and 0 bases at J, with 9 bases between. The chain combines TRBV2 with TRBJ2-3, with D hard to call. The sample here was CD4+ or CD8+ T cells sorted from blood, taken in a trial of the OX40 agonist ivuxolimab. The receptor was isolated from an adult with an advanced solid tumor such as melanoma, head and neck, liver or kidney cancer. In DNA, the CDR3 is TGTGCCAGCAGTGAAAGGGCATCTAGCACAGATACGCAGTATTTT. Its protein product is CASSERASSTDTQYF.